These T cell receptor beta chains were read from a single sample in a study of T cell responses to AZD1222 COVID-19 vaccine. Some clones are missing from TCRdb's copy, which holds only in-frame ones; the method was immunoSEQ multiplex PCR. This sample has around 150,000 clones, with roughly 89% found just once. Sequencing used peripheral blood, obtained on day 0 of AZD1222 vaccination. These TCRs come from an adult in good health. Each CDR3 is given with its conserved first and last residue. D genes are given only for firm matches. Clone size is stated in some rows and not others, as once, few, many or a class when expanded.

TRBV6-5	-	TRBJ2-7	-	TGTGCCAGCAGTTATTATCGGGACAGCGGGTGGTACTTC	CASSYYRDSGWYF
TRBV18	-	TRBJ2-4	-	TGTGCCAGCTCACCAATTCGGGACCCCAAAAACATTCAGTACTTC	CASSPIRDPKNIQYF
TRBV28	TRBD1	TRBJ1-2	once	TGTGCCAGCAGTTTGGGGGACCGGACAGGGGCAGGGTATGGCTACACCTTC	CASSLGDRTGAGYGYTF
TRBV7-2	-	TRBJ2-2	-	TGTGCCAGCAGCCAGGCAGTAGGCGGGAACACCGGGGAGCTGTTTTTT	CASSQAVGGNTGELFF
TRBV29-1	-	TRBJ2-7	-	TGCAGCGTGCAGGTCTCCTACGAGCAGTACTTC	CSVQVSYEQYF
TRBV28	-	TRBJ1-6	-	TGTGCCACTACCAGGGGAGGAGGATATAATTCACCCCTCCACTTT	CATTRGGGYNSPLHF
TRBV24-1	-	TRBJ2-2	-	TGTGCCACCAGTGATTTCGCCACTGGCACCGGGGAGCTGTTTTTT	CATSDFATGTGELFF
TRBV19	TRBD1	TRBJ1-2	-	TGTGCCAGTAGTATGGGGACAGCCGATCCCTATGGCTACACCTTC	CASSMGTADPYGYTF
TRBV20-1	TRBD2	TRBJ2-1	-	TGCAGTGCCGAGCGGGAGGGCGGGGTCTTC	CSAEREGGVF
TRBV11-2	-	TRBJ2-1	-	TGTGCCAGCAGCTCCCTCCGCGGGACTGTACAAAGCAATGAGCAGTTCTTC	CASSSLRGTVQSNEQFF
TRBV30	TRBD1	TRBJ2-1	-	TGTGCCTCAGGGGGCAGGCACAATGAGCAGTTCTTC	CASGGRHNEQFF
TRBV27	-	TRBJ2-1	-	TGTGCCAGCTCCTCCCGGTTCTACAATGAGCAGTTCTTC	CASSSRFYNEQFF
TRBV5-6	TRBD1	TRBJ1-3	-	TGTGCCAGCAGCTGGGGGACAGGGTCCGGAAACACCATATATTTT	CASSWGTGSGNTIYF
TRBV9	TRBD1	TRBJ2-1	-	TGTGCCAGCAGCCTAGACAGGGCTAGTGCGAATGAGCAGTTCTTC	CASSLDRASANEQFF
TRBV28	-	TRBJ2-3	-	TGTGCCAGCAGTTCAGCCTTTCCCCGCGGCATTCAGGGATTCACAGATACGCAGTATTTT	CASSSAFPRGIQGFTDTQYF
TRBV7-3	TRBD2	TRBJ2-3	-	TGTGCCAGCAGCCTAAACCCAATAGCGGGAGGGATCCTAGATACGCAGTATTTT	CASSLNPIAGGILDTQYF
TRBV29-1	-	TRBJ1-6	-	TGCAGCGTTGAAGATAGCGGGACTTACTCCTATAATTCACCCCTCCACTTT	CSVEDSGTYSYNSPLHF
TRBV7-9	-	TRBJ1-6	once	TGTGCCAGCAGCTTAGGAGGGAGAGATAATTCACCCCTCCACTTT	CASSLGGRDNSPLHF
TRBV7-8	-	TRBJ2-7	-	TGTGCCAGCGCGGTAAACGAGCAGTACTTC	CASAVNEQYF
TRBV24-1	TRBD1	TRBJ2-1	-	TGTGCCACCACCCCCGGGACAGGGTTTACGGATGAGCAGTTCTTC	CATTPGTGFTDEQFF
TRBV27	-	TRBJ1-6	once	TGTGCCAGCAGTTTATCTATCAATAATTCACCCCTCCACTTT	CASSLSINNSPLHF
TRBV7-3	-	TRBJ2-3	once	TGTGCCAGCAGCTCACAACCAGCGGGGCAGGGGGCAGATACGCAGTATTTT	CASSSQPAGQGADTQYF
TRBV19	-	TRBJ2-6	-	TGTGCCACAGGCATCTCTGGGGCCAACGTCCTGACTTTC	CATGISGANVLTF
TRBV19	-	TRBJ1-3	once	TGTGCCAGTAGTACCCGCCGGGACATGGGAAACACCATATATTTT	CASSTRRDMGNTIYF
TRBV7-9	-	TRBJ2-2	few	TGTGCCAGCAGCCCCATCAGTGGGTTGGCCGGGGAGCTGTTTTTT	CASSPISGLAGELFF
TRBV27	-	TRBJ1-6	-	TGTGCCAGCAGTTTGACGGAGGCGTATAATTCACCCCTCCACTTT	CASSLTEAYNSPLHF
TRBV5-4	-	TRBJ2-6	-	TGTGCCAGCAGCTTTGAGGGCTCTGGGGCCAACGTCCTGACTTTC	CASSFEGSGANVLTF
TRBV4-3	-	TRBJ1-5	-	TGCGCCAGCAGCCAAGATTGGCAGAACAATCAGCCCCAGCATTTT	CASSQDWQNNQPQHF
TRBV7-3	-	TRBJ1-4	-	TGTGCCAGCAGCCAGCCGGGGGGAAAACTGTTTTTT	CASSQPGGKLFF
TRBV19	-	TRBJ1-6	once	TGTGCCAGTACCACCAACCCGAGATCACCCCTCCACTTT	CASTTNPRSPLHF
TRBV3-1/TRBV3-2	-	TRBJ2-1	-	TGTGCCAGCAGCCAAGGGAGTAGCGTTGAGCAGTTCTTC	CASSQGSSVEQFF
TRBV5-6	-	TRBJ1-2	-	TGTGCCAGCAGCTTGGCCCGGGCGTTCACTTATGGCTACACCTTC	CASSLARAFTYGYTF
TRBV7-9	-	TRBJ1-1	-	TGTGCCAGCATCTTAGCGACAGGAGGTGAAGCTTTCTTT	CASILATGGEAFF
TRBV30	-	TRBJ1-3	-	TGTGCCTGGACTGAGAACCGGGACCGGGACTCTGGAAACACCATATATTTT	CAWTENRDRDSGNTIYF
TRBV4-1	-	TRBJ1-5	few	TGCGCCAGCAGTCTCGTCGGGGTTTCACAGCCCCAGCATTTT	CASSLVGVSQPQHF
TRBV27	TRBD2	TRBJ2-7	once	TGTGCCAGCAGTTTCTTGGGGCGGGAGGGCCCGCTCGGGGAGCAGTACTTC	CASSFLGREGPLGEQYF
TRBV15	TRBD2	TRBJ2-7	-	TGTGCCACCAGCATAGGGAGCGGGGGGACCTACGAGCAGTACTTC	CATSIGSGGTYEQYF
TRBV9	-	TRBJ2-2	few	TGTGCCAGCAGTATTCTGTTTTCCGGGGAGCTGTTTTTT	CASSILFSGELFF
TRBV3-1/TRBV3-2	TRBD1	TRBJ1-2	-	TGTGCCAGCAGCCAAGCGGCACAGGGGGCGGTTGGCTACACCTTC	CASSQAAQGAVGYTF
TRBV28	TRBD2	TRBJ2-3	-	TGTGCCAGCAGTTTGGCTGGGGCTAGCGGGAGAATACCAGATACGCAGTATTTT	CASSLAGASGRIPDTQYF
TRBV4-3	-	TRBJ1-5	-	TGCGCCAGCAGCCAAGACGGCAATCAGCCCCAGCATTTT	CASSQDGNQPQHF
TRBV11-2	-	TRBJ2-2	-	TGTGCCAGCAGCTTAGTTAAAAGGGGTTTCGCTGGGGACACCGGGGAGCTGTTTTTT	CASSLVKRGFAGDTGELFF
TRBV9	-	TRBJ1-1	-	TGTGCCAGCAGCGCTCATCGGGGGAACACTGAAGCTTTCTTT	CASSAHRGNTEAFF
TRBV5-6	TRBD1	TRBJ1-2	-	TGTGCCAGCAGCTTGGGTAGGGGGCGAAGGAACGATGGCTACACCTTC	CASSLGRGRRNDGYTF
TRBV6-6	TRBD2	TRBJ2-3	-	TGTGCCAGCACCCCAGCGGGAGTTGATACGCAGTATTTT	CASTPAGVDTQYF
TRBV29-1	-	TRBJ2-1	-	TGCAGCGTTGAACACACCCTCAACAATGAGCAGTTCTTC	CSVEHTLNNEQFF
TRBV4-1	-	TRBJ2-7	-	TGCGCCAGCAGCTATGCCCCCGGGGAGTACGAGCAGTACTTC	CASSYAPGEYEQYF